This TCR beta chain was profiled in a study of Ad26.COV2.S vaccination and SARS-CoV-2 variants. Study-level points and caveats: Considerable breadth of spike-specific CD8+ and CD4+ T cell responses has reportedly been documented following vaccination. The TCR-based breadth and depth measures might underestimate overall T cell responses.

As for this clone: What it binds is not known.

Trimming pared 0 bases from V and 7 bases from J, leaving 16 bases between. The CDR3 extends over 15 amino acids. Germline V gene sequence: CDR1 SGDLS, CDR2 YYNGEE. Documented treatment: about 20 received Ad26.COV2.S at low or high dose, single or two shots; several received placebo; per-sample allocation not given. At day 63 after the first vaccine or placebo injection, samples were drawn. Built on an Ad26 vector, the vaccine expressed Wuhan-strain SARS-CoV-2 spike. Sequencing was performed with immunoSEQ multiplex PCR; in TCRdb, only in-frame clones are kept and a portion is missing. The sample shows over 250,000 clones, more than 70% of them seen only once.

Sequenced here: peripheral blood, sampled in a trial of Ad26.COV2.S vaccine versus placebo. This chain connects TRBV9 to TRBJ1-2; maybe TRBD1 (6 bases). This clonotype originated in a person aged 18 to 59 who received the Ad26.COV2.S COVID-19 vaccine or a placebo. The CDR3 loop is CASSVDGRGVGGYTF. CDR3 bases: TGTGCCAGCAGCGTAGACGGCAGGGGTGTAGGTGGCTACACCTTC.